The 25 T cell receptor beta chains reported below all come from one sample, sequenced in a study of T-cell reconstitution after alpha-beta-depleted transplantation in children. Preparing the TCRbeta library involved the use of unique molecular identifiers. MiXCR was run by TCRdb on the PCR reads, yielding one entry per CDR3 protein. Altogether hundreds of thousands of distinct CDR3 sequences are present, 15% to 20% being singletons, with the ten largest covering 3.3%. The sample here was PBMCs from the stem cell graft donor, taken from the stem cell graft. These receptor sequences come from a human donor who donated a stem cell graft to a child with acute lymphoblastic leukemia.

This clonotype was seen a handful of times. Here the CDR3 DNA reads TGTGCCAGCAGCGTAGAAGGGGGCCGCACAGATACGCAGTATTTT. Encoded protein: CASSVEGGRTDTQYF. The chain has TRBV9 and TRBJ2-3; 7 nucleotides match TRBD1. The V gene's germline CDR1 is SGDLS and CDR2 YYNGEE. V was clipped by 0 bases and J by 1 base; unmatched bases: 2. This CDR3 has 15 residues.

Only a few counts were recorded for this clonotype. The CDR3 spells CASSLGPDRDSGNTIYF. As DNA, the CDR3 is TGTGCCAGCAGCTTGGGGCCCGACAGGGACTCTGGAAACACCATATATTTT. The chain couples TRBV5-5 to TRBJ1-3, with 7 bases that match TRBD1. The CDR3 runs 17 residues. Trimming cost V 0 bases and J 0 bases; bases outside gene matches: 6. From germline, CDR1 is SGHKS and CDR2 YYEKEE (reference sequence).

V is TRBV7-9 and J is TRBJ1-6; no definite D call. Germline lookup yields CDR1 SEHNR and CDR2 FQNEAQ (reference sequence). V was clipped by 2 bases and J by 6 bases, with 14 bases between them. The length of the CDR3 is 16 residues. CDR3 nucleotide sequence: TGTGCCAGCAGCTTAATTGGGAAGGTCCTTAATTCACCCCTCCACTTT. The encoded protein is CASSLIGKVLNSPLHF.

The V call is TRBV7-6, the J call TRBJ2-1, with 10 positions matching TRBD1. With V trimmed by 3 bases and J by 0 bases, 11 bases remained unmatched. The CDR3 is made up of 19 amino acids. Germline loops: CDR1 SGHVS, CDR2 FNYEAQ. The CDR3 sequence: CASSFDRGRPRSSYNEQFF. The CDR3 nucleotides read TGTGCCAGCAGCTTTGACAGGGGGCGCCCCAGATCCTCCTACAATGAGCAGTTCTTC.

This chain links TRBV6-1 with TRBJ2-1; a possible D gene is TRBD2 (6 bases). Germline V CDR1 and CDR2: MNHNS, SASEGT. Trimming took 6 bases from V and 2 from J, leaving 14 bases between them. CDR3 length equals 15 residues. The CDR3 sequence: CASRVRGTAYNEQFF. The CDR3, as DNA: TGTGCCAGCAGGGTAAGAGGGACTGCCTACAATGAGCAGTTCTTC.

The V gene is TRBV5-1, the J gene TRBJ2-5; no clear D gene. V lost 1 base and J 2 bases, leaving 9 bases between the germline ends. CDR1 and CDR2 from the germline V gene are SGHRS and YFSETQ. This CDR3 is built from 14 residues. The CDR3 spells CASSLSIDQETQYF. For the CDR3, the DNA is TGCGCCAGCAGCTTGTCGATAGATCAAGAGACCCAGTACTTC.

The rearrangement joins TRBV6-5 to TRBJ2-7; the match to TRBD2 covers 12 bases. The V gene's germline CDR1 is MNHEY and CDR2 SVGAGI. This CDR3 is built from 15 residues. Trimming removed 6 bases from V and 2 bases from J; junction bases left unmatched: 5. The CDR3 nucleotides are TGTGCCAGCAGACCCGGGACTAGCGGGCCCTACGAGCAGTACTTC. It translates to CASRPGTSGPYEQYF.

This clonotype was counted only a few times. At one end, the junction sequence differs from germline, possibly due to a read error. V is TRBV6-1 and J is TRBJ2-1, with D perhaps TRBD1 (6 bases). Germline loops: CDR1 MNHNS, CDR2 SASEGT. This CDR3 is built from 15 residues. Here the CDR3 reads CASSEAGTMSDEQFF. The CDR3, as DNA: TGTGCCAGCAGCGAAGCCGGGACAATGAGCGATGAGCAGTTCTTC.

This clonotype was recorded a few times. This chain connects TRBV18 to TRBJ1-5, with a tentative D call TRBD1 (5 bases). This CDR3 has 14 residues. Germline loops: CDR1 KGHSH, CDR2 LQKENI. Trimming cost V 8 bases and J 6 bases, with 17 bases left between them. CDR3 amino acids: CASAQAGKGQPQHF. The CDR3 bases are TGTGCCAGCGCCCAGGCAGGGAAAGGTCAGCCCCAGCATTTT.

The V and J genes are TRBV6-4 and TRBJ2-7; D call uncertain. V gave up 6 bases and J gave up 6 bases, with 3 bases separating them. The CDR3 is 9 amino acids. In germline, CDR1 is MRHNA, CDR2 SNTAGT. CDR3 DNA: TGTGCCAGCAGGGGCGAGCAGTACTTC. Amino acids: CASRGEQYF.

This clonotype was counted a few times. This chain joins TRBV5-1 and TRBJ2-7, with a possible D match to TRBD1 (6 bases). The CDR3 has 14 residues. Germline CDR1 is SGHRS and CDR2 is YFSETQ. Deletions cut 3 bases from V and 5 bases from J, with 15 bases between. The CDR3 DNA sequence: TGCGCCAGCAGCTCTGCAGGGGAGTACGACGAGCAGTACTTC. Residues: CASSSAGEYDEQYF.

CDR3 coding DNA: TGTGCCAGCAGCAAAAGCGGAGGACCCTCGAATGAGCAGTTCTTC. Its translation: CASSKSGGPSNEQFF. The genes are TRBV7-8 and TRBJ2-1, with D perhaps matching TRBD2 (5 bases). Germline CDR1 and CDR2: SGHVS and FQNEAQ. The CDR3 spans 15 residues. V was clipped by 5 bases and J by 7 bases, with 18 bases between them.

J is TRBJ2-1 and V is TRBV15; 10 nucleotides align to TRBD2. This CDR3 is 17 amino acids long. V shed 1 base and J 9 bases; nucleotides not matched to a gene: 12. CDR1 and CDR2 (germline): LNHNV, YYDKDF (reference sequence). The CDR3 sequence is CATSRGGLADTMVEQFF. Written as DNA, the CDR3 is TGTGCCACCAGCAGAGGTGGACTAGCGGATACAATGGTTGAGCAGTTCTTC.

The chain has TRBV20-1 and TRBJ2-7, with D unclear. Trimming stripped 5 bases from V and 3 bases from J, with 14 bases between. The CDR3 runs 13 residues. Germline CDR1 and CDR2: DFQATT and SNEGSKA (reference sequence). CDR3 residues: CSAAAPSHYEQYF. The CDR3 bases are TGCAGTGCTGCCGCCCCCTCCCACTACGAGCAGTACTTC.

The chain has TRBV5-1 and TRBJ2-7, with D unresolved. The CDR3 length is 14 residues. CDR1 is SGHRS, CDR2 YFSETQ, per germline. The V end lost 5 bases, the J end lost 0 bases, and 12 bases lay between the germline ends. This chain's CDR3 is CASSPLGISYEQYF. The CDR3 nucleotides read TGCGCCAGCAGTCCCTTGGGGATCTCCTACGAGCAGTACTTC.

There are a few counts of this clonotype. The gene calls are TRBV24-1 and TRBJ1-5; D gene uncertain. Germline V gene sequence: CDR1 KGHDR, CDR2 SFDVKD. This CDR3 has 12 amino acids. V lost 2 bases, J lost 7 bases, and 5 bases lay in between. This CDR3 reads CATSDSTQPQHF. The CDR3 DNA follows: TGTGCCACCAGTGATTCTACCCAGCCCCAGCATTTT.

V gene TRBV2 combines with J gene TRBJ1-6; D is perhaps TRBD1 (6 bases). V was clipped by 3 bases and J by 4 bases, with 22 bases between them. Germline assignment: CDR1 SNHLY and CDR2 FYNNEI. This CDR3 spans 19 amino acids. The CDR3 loop reads CASSEPHTGGGNYNSPLHF. CDR3 nucleotide sequence: TGTGCCAGCAGTGAGCCCCATACCGGAGGGGGAAATTATAATTCACCCCTCCACTTT. Full variable domain (rest looked up from reference TRBV2 and TRBJ1-6): EPEVTQTPSHQVTQMGQEVILRCVPISNHLYFYWYRQILGQKVEFLVSFYNNEISEKSEIFDDQFSVERPDGSNFTLKIRSTKLEDSAMYFCASSEPHTGGGNYNSPLHFGNGTRLTVT.

The table lists this clonotype with a count of one. The chain has TRBV5-6 and TRBJ2-3; D gene unclear. CDR1 is SGHDT, CDR2 YYEEEE, per germline. V dropped 0 bases and J dropped 11 bases, with 13 bases sitting between them. This CDR3 region has 13 residues. The chain's CDR3 is CASSLGNFLGQYF. The CDR3, as DNA: TGTGCCAGCAGCTTGGGTAACTTCCTGGGGCAGTATTTT.

This chain uses TRBV5-1 with TRBJ1-2; D unresolved. CDR1 SGHRS and CDR2 YFSETQ come from the germline V gene. Trimming stripped 1 base from V and 2 bases from J, with 9 bases between. The CDR3 consists of 14 residues. The CDR3 reads CASSLTDLNYGYTF. The CDR3 DNA sequence: TGCGCCAGCAGCTTGACGGACTTGAACTATGGCTACACCTTC.

Ten or more counts support this clonotype. The V call is TRBV5-1, the J call TRBJ2-7; D may be TRBD2 (6 bases). The CDR3 totals 14 residues. CDR1 and CDR2 from the germline V gene are SGHRS and YFSETQ. Trimming stripped 0 bases from V and 5 bases from J, with 12 bases between. CDR3 in DNA: TGCGCCAGCAGCTTGGCCGTGGGCGGGGACGAGCAGTACTTC. This sequence encodes CASSLAVGGDEQYF.

The chain has TRBV20-1 and TRBJ1-5, with D tentatively TRBD1 (6 bases). The CDR3 length is 15 residues. Per the germline V gene, CDR1 is DFQATT and CDR2 is SNEGSKA (reference sequence). V shed 0 bases and J shed 4 bases, with 13 bases lying between them. The CDR3 bases are TGCAGTGCTAGAGATGGGGGGGCAGCGAATCAGCCCCAGCATTTT. It encodes CSARDGGAANQPQHF.

The V call is TRBV5-1, the J call TRBJ2-3, with no clear D. The CDR3 covers 13 residues. Trimming took off 6 bases at V and 4 bases at J, with 12 bases between the two ends. CDR1 and CDR2 (germline): SGHRS, YFSETQ. The CDR3, as DNA: TGCGCCAGCACATTAGGATTCGCAGATACGCAGTATTTT. It translates to CASTLGFADTQYF.

This clonotype occurred once. The V gene is TRBV5-1, the J gene TRBJ2-3; TRBD2 agrees at 14 bases. CDR3 length equals 17 residues. V lost 3 bases and J lost 6; bases outside the gene matches: 9. Germline-derived CDR1 and CDR2 are SGHRS and YFSETQ. The CDR3 region is CASSSSTSGRGFDTQYF. The CDR3 bases are TGCGCCAGCAGCTCCTCGACTAGCGGGAGGGGGTTCGATACGCAGTATTTT.

In its sample, this clonotype was seen a few times. The V and J genes are TRBV25-1 and TRBJ2-7; D might be TRBD2 (7 bases). Per the germline V gene, CDR1 is MGHDK and CDR2 is SYGVNS. The CDR3 length is 15 residues. V lost 3 bases and J lost 0, with 12 bases in between. CDR3 DNA: TGTGCCAGCAGTGACCCCGCGGGGGCCTCCTACGAGCAGTACTTC. Encoded protein: CASSDPAGASYEQYF.

The chain joins TRBV27 to TRBJ1-3; 8 nucleotides line up with TRBD1. The length of the CDR3 is 14 residues. The trim removed 5 bases at V and 4 bases at J, leaving 4 bases unmatched. Germline CDR1 and CDR2: MNHEY and SMNVEV (reference sequence). This CDR3 reads CASSPRGLGNTIYF. CDR3 in DNA: TGTGCCAGCAGTCCCAGGGGGCTCGGAAACACCATATATTTT.